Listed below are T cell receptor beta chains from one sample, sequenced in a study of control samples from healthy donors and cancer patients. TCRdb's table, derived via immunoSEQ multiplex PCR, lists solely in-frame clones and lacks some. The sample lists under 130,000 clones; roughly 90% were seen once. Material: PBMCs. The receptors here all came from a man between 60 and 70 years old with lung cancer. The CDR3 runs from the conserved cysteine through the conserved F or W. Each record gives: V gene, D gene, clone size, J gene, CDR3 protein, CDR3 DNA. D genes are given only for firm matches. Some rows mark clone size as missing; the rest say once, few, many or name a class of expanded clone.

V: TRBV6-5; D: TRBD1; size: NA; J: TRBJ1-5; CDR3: CASSPRGVGNQPQHF; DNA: TGTGCCAGCAGCCCCAGGGGGGTGGGCAATCAGCCCCAGCATTTT
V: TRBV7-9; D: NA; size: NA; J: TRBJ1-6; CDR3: CASSLWTANSPLHF; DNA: TGTGCCAGCAGCCTTTGGACAGCGAATTCACCCCTCCACTTT
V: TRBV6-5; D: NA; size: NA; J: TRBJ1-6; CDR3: CASSYSGARGLAPLHF; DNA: TGTGCCAGCAGTTACTCGGGAGCCAGGGGACTTGCTCCCCTCCACTTT
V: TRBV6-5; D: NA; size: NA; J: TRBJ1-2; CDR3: CASSPNGQTNYGYTF; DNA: TGTGCCAGCAGTCCAAATGGACAGACTAACTATGGCTACACCTTC
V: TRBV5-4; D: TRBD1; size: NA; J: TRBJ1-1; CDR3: CASIEQGANTEAFF; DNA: TGTGCCAGCATCGAACAGGGGGCGAACACTGAAGCTTTCTTT
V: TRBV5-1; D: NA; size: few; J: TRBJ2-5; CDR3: CASSLTATNQETQYF; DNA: TGCGCCAGCAGCTTAACTGCGACGAACCAAGAGACCCAGTACTTC
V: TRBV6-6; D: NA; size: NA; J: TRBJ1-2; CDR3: CASSYPGPNASYGYTF; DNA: TGTGCCAGCAGTTACCCCGGGCCTAATGCCAGCTATGGCTACACCTTC
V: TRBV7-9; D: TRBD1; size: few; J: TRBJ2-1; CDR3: CASSTGTGGLDEQFF; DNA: TGTGCCAGCAGCACGGGGACAGGGGGCTTGGATGAGCAGTTCTTC
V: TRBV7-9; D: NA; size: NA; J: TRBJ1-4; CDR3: CASSPFGGPNEKLFF; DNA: TGTGCCAGCAGCCCTTTTGGCGGACCTAATGAAAAACTGTTTTTT
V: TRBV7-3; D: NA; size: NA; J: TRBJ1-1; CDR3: CASSLNHIGGEAFF; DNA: TGTGCCAGCAGCTTAAATCATATCGGGGGTGAAGCTTTCTTT
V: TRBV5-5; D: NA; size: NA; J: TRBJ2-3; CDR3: CASSQDFTDTQYF; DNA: TGTGCCAGCAGCCAAGATTTCACAGATACGCAGTATTTT
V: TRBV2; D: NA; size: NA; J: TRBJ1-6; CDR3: CASSGRSNNSPLHF; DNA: TGTGCCAGCAGCGGGAGAAGTAACAATTCACCCCTCCACTTT
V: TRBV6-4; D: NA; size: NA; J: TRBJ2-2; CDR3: CASSEGADTGELFF; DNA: TGTGCCAGCAGTGAGGGGGCAGATACCGGGGAGCTGTTTTTT
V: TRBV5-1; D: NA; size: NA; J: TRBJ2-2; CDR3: CASVWDPGNTGELFF; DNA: TGCGCCAGCGTTTGGGACCCAGGGAACACCGGGGAGCTGTTTTTT
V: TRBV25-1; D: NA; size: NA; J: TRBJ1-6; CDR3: CASSEWGPAGGSPLHF; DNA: TGTGCCAGCAGTGAATGGGGGCCGGCTGGGGGTTCACCCCTCCACTTT
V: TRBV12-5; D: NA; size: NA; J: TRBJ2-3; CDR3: CASSDSHGTDTQYF; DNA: TGTGCTAGTTCCGACAGTCATGGCACAGATACGCAGTATTTT
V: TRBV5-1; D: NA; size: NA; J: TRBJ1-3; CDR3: CASSLAGSSGNTIYF; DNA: TGCGCCAGCAGCTTGGCCGGGTCCTCTGGAAACACCATATATTTT
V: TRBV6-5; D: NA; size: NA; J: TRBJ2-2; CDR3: CASKVRRNTGELFF; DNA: TGTGCCAGCAAAGTCAGGCGGAACACCGGGGAGCTGTTTTTT
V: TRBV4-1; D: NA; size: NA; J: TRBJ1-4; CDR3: CASSQRGRTNEKLFF; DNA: TGCGCCAGCAGCCAACGAGGGCGGACTAATGAAAAACTGTTTTTT
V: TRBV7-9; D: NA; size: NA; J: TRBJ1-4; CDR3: CASSSGTGTNEKLFF; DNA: TGTGCCAGCAGCTCCGGGACGGGTACTAATGAAAAACTGTTTTTT
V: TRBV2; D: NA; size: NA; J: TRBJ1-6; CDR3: CASSEHWEATNSPLHF; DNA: TGTGCCAGCAGTGAACATTGGGAAGCAACGAATTCACCCCTCCACTTT
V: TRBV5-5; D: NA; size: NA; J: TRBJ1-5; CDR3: CASSLNGNSNQPQHF; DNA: TGTGCCAGCAGCCTGAACGGTAATAGCAATCAGCCCCAGCATTTT
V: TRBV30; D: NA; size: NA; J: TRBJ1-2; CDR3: CAWSVPVVARGNTF; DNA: NA
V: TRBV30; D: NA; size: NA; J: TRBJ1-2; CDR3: CAWSRTGDYGYTF; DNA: TGTGCCTGGAGTCGGACCGGTGACTATGGCTACACCTTC
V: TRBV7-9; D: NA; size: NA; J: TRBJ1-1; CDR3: CASSFFVDTEAFF; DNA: TGTGCCAGCAGCTTTTTTGTAGACACTGAAGCTTTCTTT
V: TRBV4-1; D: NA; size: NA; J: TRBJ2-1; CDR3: CASSRLTGTSDQFF; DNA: TGCGCCAGCAGCCGACTGACCGGGACAAGTGATCAGTTCTTC
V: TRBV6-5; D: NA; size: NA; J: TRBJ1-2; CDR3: CASMTGGGYGYTF; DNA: TGTGCCAGCATGACTGGGGGAGGCTATGGCTACACCTTC
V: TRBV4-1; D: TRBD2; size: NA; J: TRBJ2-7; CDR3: CASSQDFWLAGETSSYEQYF; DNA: TGCGCCAGCAGCCAAGATTTTTGGCTAGCGGGGGAGACAAGCTCCTACGAGCAGTACTTC
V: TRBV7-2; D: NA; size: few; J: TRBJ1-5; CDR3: CASSLAGVGGNQPQHF; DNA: TGTGCCAGCAGCTTAGCGGGGGTCGGGGGAAATCAGCCCCAGCATTTT
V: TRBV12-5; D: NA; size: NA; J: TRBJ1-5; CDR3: CASGLVRQSNSNQPQHF; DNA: TGTGCTAGTGGTTTGGTCCGACAGTCTAACAGCAATCAGCCCCAGCATTTT
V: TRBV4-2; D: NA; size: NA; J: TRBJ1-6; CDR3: CASSQGRRDRSPLHF; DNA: TGTGCCAGCAGCCAAGGGCGCAGGGATCGATCACCCCTCCACTTT
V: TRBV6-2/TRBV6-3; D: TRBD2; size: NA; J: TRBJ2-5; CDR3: CASSYSLAGIQETQYF; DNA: TGTGCCAGCAGTTACTCTCTAGCGGGGATTCAAGAGACCCAGTACTTC
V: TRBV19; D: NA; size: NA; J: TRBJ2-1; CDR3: CASSPGPEPYNEQFF; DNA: TGTGCCAGTAGCCCGGGACCCGAGCCCTACAATGAGCAGTTCTTC
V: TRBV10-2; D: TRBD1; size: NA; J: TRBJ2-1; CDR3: CASSELRQGGEQFF; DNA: TGCGCCAGCAGTGAGCTTCGACAGGGCGGCGAGCAGTTCTTC
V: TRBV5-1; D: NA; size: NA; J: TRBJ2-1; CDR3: CASSLDSGPYNEQFF; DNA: TGCGCCAGCAGCTTGGATTCGGGTCCCTACAATGAGCAGTTCTTC
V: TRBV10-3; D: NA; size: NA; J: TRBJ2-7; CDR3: CAISESRYEQYF; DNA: TGTGCCATCAGTGAGTCCAGGTACGAGCAGTACTTC
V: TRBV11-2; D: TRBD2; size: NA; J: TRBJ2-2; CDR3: CASSLTRGGAVTGELFF; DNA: TGTGCCAGCAGCTTAACTCGCGGGGGGGCCGTCACCGGGGAGCTGTTTTTT
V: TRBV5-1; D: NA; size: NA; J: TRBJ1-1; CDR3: CASSYDRLNTEAFF; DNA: TGCGCCAGCAGTTACGACAGACTGAACACTGAAGCTTTCTTT
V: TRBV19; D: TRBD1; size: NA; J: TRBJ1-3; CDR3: CASSLTGFGNTIYF; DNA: TGTGCCAGTAGCCTGACAGGGTTTGGAAACACCATATATTTT
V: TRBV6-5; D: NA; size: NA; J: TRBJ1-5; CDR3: CASSYSQIQPQHF; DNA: TGTGCCAGCAGTTACTCCCAGATTCAGCCCCAGCATTTT
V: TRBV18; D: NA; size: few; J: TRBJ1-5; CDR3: CASSPYREGHQPQHF; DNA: TGTGCCAGCTCACCATACAGGGAGGGACATCAGCCCCAGCATTTT
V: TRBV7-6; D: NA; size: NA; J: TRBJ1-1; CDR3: CASSSNTEAFF; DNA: TGTGCCAGCAGCTCGAACACTGAAGCTTTCTTT
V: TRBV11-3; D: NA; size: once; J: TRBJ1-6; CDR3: CASSLGSQPRSSYNSPLHF; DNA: TGTGCCAGCAGCTTAGGTTCCCAGCCTCGGAGCTCCTATAATTCACCCCTCCACTTT
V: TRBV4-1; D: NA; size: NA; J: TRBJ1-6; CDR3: CASSQESQGSGRPLHF; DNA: TGCGCCAGCAGCCAAGAGTCACAGGGTTCTGGGCGGCCCCTCCACTTT
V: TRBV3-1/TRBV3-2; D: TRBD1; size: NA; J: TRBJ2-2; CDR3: CASSPRDRGGELFF; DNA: TGTGCCAGCAGCCCTAGGGACAGGGGCGGGGAGCTGTTTTTT
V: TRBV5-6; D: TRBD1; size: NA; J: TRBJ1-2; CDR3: CASSWGQAYYSGYTF; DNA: TGTGCCAGCAGCTGGGGACAGGCCTATTATTCTGGCTACACCTTC
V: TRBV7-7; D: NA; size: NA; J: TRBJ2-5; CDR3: CASSLARETQYF; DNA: TGTGCCAGCAGCTTAGCGAGGGAGACCCAGTACTTC
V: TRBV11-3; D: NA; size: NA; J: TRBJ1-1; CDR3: CASTTAGQTNTEAFF; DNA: TGTGCCAGCACCACGGCCGGACAGACGAACACTGAAGCTTTCTTT
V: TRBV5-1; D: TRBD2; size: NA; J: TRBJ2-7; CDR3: CASSLAIGGETYEQYF; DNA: TGCGCCAGCAGCTTGGCCATTGGGGGGGAAACCTACGAGCAGTACTTC
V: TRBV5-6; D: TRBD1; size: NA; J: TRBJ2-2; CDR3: CASSSLDRVAGELFF; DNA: TGTGCCAGCAGCTCTCTGGACAGGGTAGCCGGGGAGCTGTTTTTT
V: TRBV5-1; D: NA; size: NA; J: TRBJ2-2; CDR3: CASSLTGSGGELFF; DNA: TGCGCCAGCAGCTTGACAGGGAGTGGCGGGGAGCTGTTTTTT